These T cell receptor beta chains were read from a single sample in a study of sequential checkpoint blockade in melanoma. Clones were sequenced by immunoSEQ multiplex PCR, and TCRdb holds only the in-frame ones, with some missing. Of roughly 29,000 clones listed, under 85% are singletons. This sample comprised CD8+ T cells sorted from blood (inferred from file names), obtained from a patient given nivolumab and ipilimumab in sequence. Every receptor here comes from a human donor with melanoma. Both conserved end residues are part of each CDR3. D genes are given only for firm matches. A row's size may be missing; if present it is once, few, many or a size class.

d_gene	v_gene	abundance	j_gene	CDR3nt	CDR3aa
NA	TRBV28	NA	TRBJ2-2	TGTGCCAGCAGTTTATCCGCCGGGGAGCTGTTTTTT	CASSLSAGELFF
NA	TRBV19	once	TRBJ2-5	TGTGCCAGTAGTTCCCTCCGGGACACCCAAGAGACCCAGTACTTC	CASSSLRDTQETQYF
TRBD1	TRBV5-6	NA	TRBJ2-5	TGTGCCAGCAGCTCTACAGGGGAAGAGACCCAGTACTTC	CASSSTGEETQYF
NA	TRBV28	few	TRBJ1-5	TGTGCCAGCACCACGGGAGGCGAGGGCAATCAGCCCCAGCATTTT	CASTTGGEGNQPQHF
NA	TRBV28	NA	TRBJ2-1	TGTGCCATTCCGAGAGGCCCCGGAGGCTCTATATCCAATGAGCAGTTCTTC	CAIPRGPGGSISNEQFF
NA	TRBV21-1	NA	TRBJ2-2	TGTGCCAGCAGCAATTTTTTCAGGGGAAGATATACCGGGGAGCTGTTTTTT	CASSNFFRGRYTGELFF
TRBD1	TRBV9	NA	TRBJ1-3	TGTGCCAGCAGCGTCGGAACAGGGGTGGGCTATAGAAACACCATATATTTT	CASSVGTGVGYRNTIYF
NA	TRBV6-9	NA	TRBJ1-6	TGTGCCAGCAGTTTGCCCCCAGGGCAGGTCGGATCACCCCTCCACTTT	CASSLPPGQVGSPLHF
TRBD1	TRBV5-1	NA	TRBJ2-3	TGCGCCAGCAGCTCGGGACAGGCGTCGGCAGATACGCAGTATTTT	CASSSGQASADTQYF
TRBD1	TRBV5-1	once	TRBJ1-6	TGCGCCAGCAGGGGGACAGGGGATTCACCCCTCCACTTT	CASRGTGDSPLHF
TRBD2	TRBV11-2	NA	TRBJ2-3	TGTGCCAGCAGCTCGACCGTAGCGGGAGGGTTGAGTGATACGCAGTATTTT	CASSSTVAGGLSDTQYF
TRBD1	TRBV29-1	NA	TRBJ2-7	TGCAGCGCCTCGCCCCTTGAGACAGGGGACACCTACGAGCAGTACTTC	CSASPLETGDTYEQYF
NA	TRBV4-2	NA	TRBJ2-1	TGTGCCAGCAGCCAAGCCCTAGGAGCCTACAATGAGCAGTTCTTC	CASSQALGAYNEQFF
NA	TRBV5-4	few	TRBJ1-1	TGTGCCAGCAGCCAAGTCGTGACAAATGAAGCTTTCTTT	CASSQVVTNEAFF
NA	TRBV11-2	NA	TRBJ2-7	TGTGCCAGCAGCTCTTCCCCCCGGGGCTACGAGCAGTACTTC	CASSSSPRGYEQYF
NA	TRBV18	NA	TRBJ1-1	TGTGCCAGCTCACCCGCAGGGGCCGTCGCCGGACTCACTGAAGCTTTCTTT	CASSPAGAVAGLTEAFF
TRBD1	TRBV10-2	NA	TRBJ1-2	TGCGCCAGCAGGGGGACAGGGACCTATGGCTACACCTTC	CASRGTGTYGYTF
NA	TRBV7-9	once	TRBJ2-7	TGTGCCAGCAGCTTAAATCAGGGATACGAGCAGTACTTC	CASSLNQGYEQYF
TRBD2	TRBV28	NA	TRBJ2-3	TGTGCCAGCAGTTTCCTACAGCTAGCGGGGGGCACAGATACGCAGTATTTT	CASSFLQLAGGTDTQYF
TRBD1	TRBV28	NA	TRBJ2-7	TGTGCCAGCCGATCCGGGACAGGCGATTACGAGCAGTACTTC	CASRSGTGDYEQYF
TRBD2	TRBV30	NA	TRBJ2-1	TGTGCCTGGACCTGGGCGGGAGCAGGGAATGAGCAGTTCTTC	CAWTWAGAGNEQFF
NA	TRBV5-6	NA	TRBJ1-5	TGTGCCAGCAGCTTGGGCAGGGTTGGCGGTCAGCCCCAGCATTTT	CASSLGRVGGQPQHF
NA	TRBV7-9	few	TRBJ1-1	TGTGCCAGCAGCCAAGTCCAAGGGGAGAACACTGAAGCTTTCTTT	CASSQVQGENTEAFF
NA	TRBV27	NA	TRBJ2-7	TGTGCCAGCAGAAAAAGGGAGGACTACGAGCAGTACTTC	CASRKREDYEQYF
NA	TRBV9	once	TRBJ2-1	TGTGCCAGCAGCTTAGGGGGGCCCGGGGACAATGAGCAGTTCTTC	CASSLGGPGDNEQFF
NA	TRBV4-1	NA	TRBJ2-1	TGCGCCAGCAGCCCCCTTTGGGGGCTACATGAGCAGTTCTTC	CASSPLWGLHEQFF
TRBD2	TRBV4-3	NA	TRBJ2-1	TGCGCCAGCAGCCAAGAGCGGGAGGCTTACAATGAGCAGTTCTTC	CASSQEREAYNEQFF
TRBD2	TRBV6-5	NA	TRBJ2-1	TGTGCCAGCACCTCGGGGGGTGAGCAGTTCTTC	CASTSGGEQFF
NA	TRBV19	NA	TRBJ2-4	TGTGCCAGTAGGGCCGGCGCCCCAGGCATTCAGTACTTC	CASRAGAPGIQYF
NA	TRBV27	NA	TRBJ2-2	TGTGCCAGCAGTTTATCGCAGGGGATGGGATACACCGGGGAGCTGTTTTTT	CASSLSQGMGYTGELFF
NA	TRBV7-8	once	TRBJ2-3	TGTGCCAGCAGCTTATGGGGCAGCACAGATACGCAGTATTTT	CASSLWGSTDTQYF
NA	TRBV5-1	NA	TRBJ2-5	TGCGCCAGCAGCTTGCTGGCCGTTGACCAGCTTAGGGGAGAGACCCAGTACTTC	CASSLLAVDQLRGETQYF
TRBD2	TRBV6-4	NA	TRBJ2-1	TGTGCCAGCAGTGACTCGATACTAGCGGGGGGGGAGCAGTTCTTC	CASSDSILAGGEQFF
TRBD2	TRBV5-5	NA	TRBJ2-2	TGTGCCAGCAGCTTGACGCGACTAGCCGTTGGAGGGGGGGAGCTGTTTTTT	CASSLTRLAVGGGELFF
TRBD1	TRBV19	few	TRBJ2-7	TGTGCCAGTAGTCCGGGACAGGGGGACTACGAGCAGTACTTC	CASSPGQGDYEQYF
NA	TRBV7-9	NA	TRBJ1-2	TGTGCCAGCGCTGCGGGAGGGGATACGTGGGCCGGCTACACCTTC	CASAAGGDTWAGYTF
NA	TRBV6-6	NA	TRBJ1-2	TGTGCCAGCAGTTACGGACAAGCCCTCTTCAACGGCTACACCTTC	CASSYGQALFNGYTF
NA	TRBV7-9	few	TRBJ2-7	TGTGCCAGCAGCGCCCGGGGGTCCACCTACGAGCAGTACTTC	CASSARGSTYEQYF
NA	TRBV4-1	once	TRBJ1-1	TGCGCCAGCAGCCAAGGACAGCTGAACACTGAAGCTTTCTTT	CASSQGQLNTEAFF
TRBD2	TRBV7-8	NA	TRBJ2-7	TGTGCCAGCAGTCAAGTGTCGGGAGGGCCCTACGAGCAGTACTTC	CASSQVSGGPYEQYF
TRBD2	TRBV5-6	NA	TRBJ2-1	TGTGCCAGCAGCCCTGGGCCGGGGGGGCCGCAGTTCTTC	CASSPGPGGPQFF